The rows below give T cell receptor beta chains drawn from one sample of a study of blood T cell repertoires in COVID-19. Profiled with immunoSEQ multiplex PCR; TCRdb holds only in-frame clones, not every one. The profile shows about 240,000 clones, about four fifths of them singletons. Sequencing input: peripheral blood. The receptors here all came from an elderly woman with acute or convalescent COVID-19. Each CDR3 is given without its conserved first and last residue. Fields, in order: clone size, V gene, D gene, J gene, CDR3 protein. D genes are given only for firm matches. Not every row has a clone size; where given, it reads once, few, many or a size class.

.	TRBV5-1	.	TRBJ1-1	ASSLDRNTEAF
.	TRBV11-2	.	TRBJ1-1	ASSSPGGGNTEAF
.	TRBV5-5	.	TRBJ1-1	ASRGDQGGDTEAF
.	TRBV20-1	.	TRBJ1-1	SGPRGTEAF
few	TRBV7-2	TRBD1	TRBJ1-4	ASSPEHGGGWEKLF
.	TRBV10-2	.	TRBJ2-3	ASSESTGTDTQY
.	TRBV2	TRBD1	TRBJ2-7	ASSVRDRGYEQY
.	TRBV5-6	TRBD1	TRBJ1-4	ASSIDRGYSNEKLF
.	TRBV7-9	.	TRBJ2-4	ASSHGGRILAKNIQY
.	TRBV20-1	TRBD2	TRBJ2-1	SASGLAAYNEQF
.	TRBV6-1	TRBD1	TRBJ1-6	ASSGGQALSSYNSPLH
many	TRBV18	TRBD2	TRBJ2-2	ASSPQLFGGGNTGELF
.	TRBV11-2	TRBD2	TRBJ2-7	ASSAGLAGGYEQY
.	TRBV5-1	.	TRBJ1-1	ASSLVGVLNTEAF
once	TRBV28	TRBD2	TRBJ2-3	ASSSPRGGSTDTQY
.	TRBV5-3	.	TRBJ1-2	ARSGPLRGGTTYGYT
.	TRBV6-5	.	TRBJ2-7	ASSLSAAEQY
.	TRBV5-1	TRBD1	TRBJ2-2	ASSFGQGPTGELF
.	TRBV2	TRBD1	TRBJ2-1	ASSGQGLGEQF
.	TRBV5-1	TRBD1	TRBJ2-5	ASSLGTGRETQY
.	TRBV9	.	TRBJ1-1	ASSVGRVLNTEAF
.	TRBV27	TRBD1	TRBJ1-5	ASSFRGNQPQH
once	TRBV6-2/TRBV6-3	.	TRBJ1-2	ASSYNGFNYGYT
few	TRBV12-3/TRBV12-4	.	TRBJ1-1	ASRTQGSTEAF
.	TRBV3-1/TRBV3-2	.	TRBJ1-4	ASSRRVTDTNEKLF
.	TRBV5-4	TRBD1	TRBJ2-3	ASSGQGTDTQY
.	TRBV2	TRBD1	TRBJ1-4	ASRAGTGDEKLF
.	TRBV5-4	.	TRBJ2-3	ASSLGGDGRTDTQY
.	TRBV5-5	TRBD1	TRBJ2-1	ASSLERQGALSSYNEQF
.	TRBV19	.	TRBJ2-5	ASSDGGSQETQY
.	TRBV19	TRBD1	TRBJ2-5	ASSLDRGETQY
.	TRBV5-1	TRBD2	TRBJ2-4	ASSPGSGGTVNIQY
.	TRBV5-4	TRBD1	TRBJ1-2	ASSPRQGRGGYGYT
.	TRBV7-3	TRBD2	TRBJ2-2	ASSPTRGDTGELF
.	TRBV3-1/TRBV3-2	.	TRBJ1-2	ASSLWQDYGYT
.	TRBV13	TRBD1	TRBJ1-2	ASSSDRDWGYT
once	TRBV10-3	TRBD1	TRBJ2-7	AIRSGTGVEQY
.	TRBV10-3	TRBD1	TRBJ2-1	AISATGGSSYNEQF
.	TRBV15	.	TRBJ2-7	ATSRFFGDYEQY
.	TRBV5-4	TRBD2	TRBJ2-5	ASSLRGGETQY
.	TRBV6-5	.	TRBJ2-5	ASTIPRGYQETQY
.	TRBV5-5	.	TRBJ2-2	ASSGRGDATGELF
.	TRBV6-1	TRBD1	TRBJ2-5	ASSEVVQGARMTQY
.	TRBV3-1/TRBV3-2	TRBD1	TRBJ1-4	ASSLRGQDEKLF
.	TRBV9	.	TRBJ1-2	ASSSRTSLGFGYT
.	TRBV20-1	.	TRBJ1-5	SASTGTGILRSNQPQH
.	TRBV7-2	.	TRBJ2-1	ASNRDSEQF
.	TRBV4-2	.	TRBJ2-5	ASSLTGEQPGETQY
.	TRBV11-2	.	TRBJ2-7	ASSRTGVEQY
many	TRBV9	.	TRBJ1-3	ASSVGGGVAGNTIY
few	TRBV5-1	TRBD2	TRBJ2-1	ASSSSGTTNEQF
.	TRBV12-3/TRBV12-4	.	TRBJ1-5	ASSPTAPGPQH
.	TRBV5-4	TRBD2	TRBJ2-3	ASSLWRGVTDTQY
.	TRBV12-3/TRBV12-4	.	TRBJ2-4	ASSNRDIQY